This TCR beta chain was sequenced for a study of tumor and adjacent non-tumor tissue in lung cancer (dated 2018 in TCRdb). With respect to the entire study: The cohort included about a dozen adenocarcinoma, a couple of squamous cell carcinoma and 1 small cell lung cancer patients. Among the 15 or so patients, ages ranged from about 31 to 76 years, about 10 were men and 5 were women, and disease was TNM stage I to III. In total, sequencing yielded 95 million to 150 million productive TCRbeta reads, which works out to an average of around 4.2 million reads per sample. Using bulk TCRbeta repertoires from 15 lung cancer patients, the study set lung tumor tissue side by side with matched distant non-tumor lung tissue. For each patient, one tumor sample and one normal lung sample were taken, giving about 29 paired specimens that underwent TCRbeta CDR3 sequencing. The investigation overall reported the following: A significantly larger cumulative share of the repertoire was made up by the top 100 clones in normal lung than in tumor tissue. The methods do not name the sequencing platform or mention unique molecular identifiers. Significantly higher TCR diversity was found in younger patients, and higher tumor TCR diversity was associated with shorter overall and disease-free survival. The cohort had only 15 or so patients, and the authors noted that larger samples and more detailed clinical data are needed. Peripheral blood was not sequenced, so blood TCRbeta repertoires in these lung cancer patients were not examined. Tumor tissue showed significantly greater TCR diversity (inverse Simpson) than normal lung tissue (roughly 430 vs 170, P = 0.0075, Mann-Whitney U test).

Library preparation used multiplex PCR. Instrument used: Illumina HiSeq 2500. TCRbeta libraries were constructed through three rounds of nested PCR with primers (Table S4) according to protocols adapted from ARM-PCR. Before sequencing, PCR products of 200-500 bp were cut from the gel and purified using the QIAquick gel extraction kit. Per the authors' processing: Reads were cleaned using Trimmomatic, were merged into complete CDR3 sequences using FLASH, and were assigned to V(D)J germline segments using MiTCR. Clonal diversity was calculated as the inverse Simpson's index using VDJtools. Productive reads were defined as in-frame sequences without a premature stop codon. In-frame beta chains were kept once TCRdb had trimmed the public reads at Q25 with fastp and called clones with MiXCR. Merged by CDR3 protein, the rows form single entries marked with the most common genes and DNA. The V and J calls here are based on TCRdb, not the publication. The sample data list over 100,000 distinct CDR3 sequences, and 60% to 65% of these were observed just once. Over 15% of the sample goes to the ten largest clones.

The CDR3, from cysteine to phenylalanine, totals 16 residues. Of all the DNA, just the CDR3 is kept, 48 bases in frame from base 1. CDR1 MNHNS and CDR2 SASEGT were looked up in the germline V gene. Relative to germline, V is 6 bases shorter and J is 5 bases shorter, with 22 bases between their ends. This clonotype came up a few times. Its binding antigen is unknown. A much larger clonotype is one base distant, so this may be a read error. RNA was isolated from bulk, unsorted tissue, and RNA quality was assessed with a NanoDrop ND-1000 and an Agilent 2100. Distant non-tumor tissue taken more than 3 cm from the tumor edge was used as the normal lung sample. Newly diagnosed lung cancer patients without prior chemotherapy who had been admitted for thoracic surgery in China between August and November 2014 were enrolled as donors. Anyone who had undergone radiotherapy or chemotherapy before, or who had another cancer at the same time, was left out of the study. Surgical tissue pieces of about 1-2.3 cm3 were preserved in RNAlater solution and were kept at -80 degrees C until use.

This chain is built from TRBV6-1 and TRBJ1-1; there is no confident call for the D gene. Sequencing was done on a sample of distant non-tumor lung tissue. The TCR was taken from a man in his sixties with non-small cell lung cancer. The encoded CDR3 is CASRHGRAIIGTEAFF. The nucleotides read TGTGCCAGCAGACACGGGAGAGCCATCATCGGAACTGAAGCTTTCTTT.